These T cell receptor beta chains were read from a single sample in a study of CD8 T cells in ankylosing spondylitis. Each CDR3 protein is one row after TCRdb ran MiXCR on the 5' RACE reads. Of 250,000 to 350,000 distinct CDR3 sequences in the sample, around 19% are singletons; the top ten hold roughly 8%. Material for sequencing was blood, either unsorted or a sorted T cell fraction (not recorded which). Every receptor here comes from a male donor with ankylosing spondylitis or in good health (not recorded which). CDR3s include the opening cysteine and the closing phenylalanine or tryptophan. Fields, in order: J gene, D gene, V gene, clone size, CDR3 DNA, CDR3 protein. A D gene is named only where the DNA matches it firmly. Size tells how often a clone was seen (once, few, many) or the class of an expanded clone, and some rows leave it out.

TRBJ1-2	TRBD1	TRBV3-1	NA	TGTGCCAGCAGCCAAACAGGGGAGGGTGGCTACACCTTC	CASSQTGEGGYTF
TRBJ1-2	NA	TRBV27	NA	TGTGCCAGCAGTCCGAATGCCCAGGGTACTGCTAACTATGGCTACACCTTC	CASSPNAQGTANYGYTF
TRBJ2-3	TRBD1	TRBV5-1	NA	TGCGCCAGCAGCTGGGGACAGGGCTCAGATACGCAGTATTTT	CASSWGQGSDTQYF
TRBJ2-1	NA	TRBV18	few	TGTGCCAGCTCACCAATGGGGTTCCATGAGCAGTTCTTC	CASSPMGFHEQFF
TRBJ1-1	NA	TRBV20-1	NA	TGCAGTGCTAGCGGGGGGCGTTACACTGAAGCTTTCTTT	CSASGGRYTEAFF
TRBJ2-1	NA	TRBV9	few	TGTGCCAGCAGCGTTGGCCAGGGCCTTTACAATGAGCAGTTCTTC	CASSVGQGLYNEQFF
TRBJ2-2	NA	TRBV5-1	few	TGCGCCAGCAGCCCGGACGGAATGGGCGGGGAGCTGTTTTTT	CASSPDGMGGELFF
TRBJ1-3	NA	TRBV7-2	NA	TGTGCCAGCAGCGTCCGATCGGGGGGCGGTGGAAACACCATATATTTT	CASSVRSGGGGNTIYF
TRBJ1-2	NA	TRBV20-1	NA	TGCAGTGCTAGGGGGGGAAAGTCGATCTATGGCTACACCTTC	CSARGGKSIYGYTF
TRBJ2-2	NA	TRBV20-1	few	TGCAGTGCTTCCGGGACTTCGAACACCGGGGAGCTGTTTTTT	CSASGTSNTGELFF
TRBJ1-1	NA	TRBV5-1	many	TGCGCCAGCAGCTTGGTCGCAGGAAACACTGAAGCTTTCTTT	CASSLVAGNTEAFF
TRBJ1-5	TRBD1	TRBV10-2	few	TGCGCCAGCAGAGGGGGACAGGGAGAGTATCAGCCCCAGCATTTT	CASRGGQGEYQPQHF
TRBJ2-3	NA	TRBV12-3/TRBV12-4	few	TGTGCCAGCAGTTTGATCGGACTTGGGGATACGCAGTATTTT	CASSLIGLGDTQYF
TRBJ1-1	TRBD1	TRBV20-1	few	TGCAGTGCCGGACAGGGGGCGAACACTGAAGCTTTCTTT	CSAGQGANTEAFF
TRBJ1-1	TRBD1	TRBV12-3/TRBV12-4	NA	TGTGCCAGCAGGGGGGACAGGAGGAACACTGAAGCTTTCTTT	CASRGDRRNTEAFF
TRBJ2-3	NA	TRBV7-3	few	TGTGCCAGCAGCTTAAGGGGGAGAGGGGATACGCAGTATTTT	CASSLRGRGDTQYF
TRBJ2-1	TRBD2	TRBV6-1	NA	TGTGCCAGCAGTGAGGGGGGGTCCCACTACAATGAGCAGTTCTTC	CASSEGGSHYNEQFF
TRBJ2-5	NA	TRBV6-1	few	TGTGCCAGCTACACAGCATGGCACCCAGAGACCCAGTACTTC	CASYTAWHPETQYF
TRBJ1-1	NA	TRBV9	NA	TGTGCCAGCACCCCTATCGGCATCACTGAAGCTTTCTTT	CASTPIGITEAFF
TRBJ2-1	TRBD2	TRBV20-1	few	TGCAGTGCTAGTACTAGCGACTCCTACAATGAGCAGTTCTTC	CSASTSDSYNEQFF
TRBJ2-3	TRBD2	TRBV5-1	NA	TGCGCCAGCAGCTTGTCCCTACTAGCGGGAGAGGATACGCAGTATTTT	CASSLSLLAGEDTQYF
TRBJ1-1	TRBD1	TRBV11-2	many	TGTGCCAGCAGCCTCCGGGACAGAGGGGGAGGCACTGAAGCTTTCTTT	CASSLRDRGGGTEAFF
TRBJ2-3	TRBD2	TRBV27	few	TGTGCCAGCGGACTAGCGGGAGGGCCTACAGATACGCAGTATTTT	CASGLAGGPTDTQYF
TRBJ2-2	NA	TRBV5-1	many	TGCGCCAGCAGCTTGGGGGCTAGCACCGGGGAGCTGTTTTTT	CASSLGASTGELFF
TRBJ1-2	TRBD1	TRBV13	NA	TGTGCCAGCAGCCGGCGGACAGGCCACTATGGCTACACCTTC	CASSRRTGHYGYTF
TRBJ2-1	NA	TRBV6-1	once	TGTGCCAGCAGTGAAGGGAGCGGACGACGCTCGGGTGAGCAGTTCTTC	CASSEGSGRRSGEQFF
TRBJ2-3	NA	TRBV12-3/TRBV12-4	NA	TGTGCCAGCACTTTAGGTGGTACGCAGTATTTT	CASTLGGTQYF
TRBJ1-5	NA	TRBV27	few	TGTGCCAGCAGTCCCCCAGGCCGCAATCAGCCCCAGCATTTT	CASSPPGRNQPQHF
TRBJ1-3	TRBD1	TRBV3-1	NA	TGTGCCAGCAGCCAAGTGGTACGGACAGGGAGGGGAAACACCATATATTTT	CASSQVVRTGRGNTIYF
TRBJ2-5	NA	TRBV20-1	few	TGCAGTGCTCAGTCGACCATCCAAGAGACCCAGTACTTC	CSAQSTIQETQYF
TRBJ2-1	NA	TRBV29-1	few	TGCAGCGTTGAACCACTGGAGGGGAGTGAGCAGTTCTTC	CSVEPLEGSEQFF
TRBJ2-1	NA	TRBV5-1	NA	TGCGCCAGCAGCCGAGAGGGAACCAACAATGAGCAGTTCTTC	CASSREGTNNEQFF